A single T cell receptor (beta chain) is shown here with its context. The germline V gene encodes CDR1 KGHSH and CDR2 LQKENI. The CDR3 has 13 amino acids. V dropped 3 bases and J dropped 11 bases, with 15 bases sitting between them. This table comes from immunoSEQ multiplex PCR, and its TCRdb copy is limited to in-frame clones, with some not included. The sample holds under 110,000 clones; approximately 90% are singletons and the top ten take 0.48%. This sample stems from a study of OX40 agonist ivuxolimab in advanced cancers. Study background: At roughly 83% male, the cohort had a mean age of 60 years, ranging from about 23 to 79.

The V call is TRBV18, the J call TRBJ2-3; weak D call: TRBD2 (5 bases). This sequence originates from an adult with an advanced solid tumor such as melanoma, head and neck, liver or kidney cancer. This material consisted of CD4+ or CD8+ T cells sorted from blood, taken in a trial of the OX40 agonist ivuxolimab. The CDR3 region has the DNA TGTGCCAGCTCACCGCCGACCCGGGGAGTGCAGTATTTT. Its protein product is CASSPPTRGVQYF.